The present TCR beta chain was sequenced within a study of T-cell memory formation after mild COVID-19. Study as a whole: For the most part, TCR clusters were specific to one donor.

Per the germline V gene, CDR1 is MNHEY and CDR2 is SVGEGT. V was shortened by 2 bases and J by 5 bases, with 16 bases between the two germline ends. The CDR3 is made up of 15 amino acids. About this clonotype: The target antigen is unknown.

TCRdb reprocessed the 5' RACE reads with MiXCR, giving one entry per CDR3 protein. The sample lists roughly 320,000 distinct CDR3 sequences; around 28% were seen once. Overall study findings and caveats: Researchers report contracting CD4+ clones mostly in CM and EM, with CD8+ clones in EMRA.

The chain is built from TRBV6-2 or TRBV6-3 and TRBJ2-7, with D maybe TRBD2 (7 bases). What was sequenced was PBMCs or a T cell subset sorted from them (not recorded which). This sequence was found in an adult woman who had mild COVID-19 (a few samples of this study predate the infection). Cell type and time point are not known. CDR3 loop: CASSYGGARPDEQYF. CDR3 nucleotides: TGTGCCAGCAGTTACGGGGGGGCCAGGCCCGACGAGCAGTACTTC.